A single sample gave rise to the 15 T cell receptor beta chains below, sequenced in a study of early T cells in non-severe SARS-CoV-2 infection. TCRdb itself ran the 5' RACE reads through MiXCR, one entry per CDR3 protein. The repertoire has about 130,000 distinct CDR3 sequences, under 15% of them found once; the top ten carry roughly a fifth. The sample was whole blood. These TCRs come from an adult who was a healthcare worker with PCR-confirmed SARS-CoV-2 infection or an uninfected control (not recorded which).

This clonotype was picked up a small number of times. This chain links TRBV9 with TRBJ2-1, with TRBD2 identical over 9 bases. With V trimmed by 2 bases and J by 1 base, 7 bases remained unmatched. Germline assignment: CDR1 SGDLS and CDR2 YYNGEE. CDR3 size: 17 residues. The chain's CDR3 is CASSVFSGGESYNEQFF. Here the CDR3 DNA reads TGTGCCAGCAGCGTGTTTAGCGGGGGCGAATCCTACAATGAGCAGTTCTTC.

This clonotype was recorded many times. The chain carries TRBV2 and TRBJ2-2; a weak D match, TRBD2 (6 bases). V lost 9 bases and J lost 2, with 7 bases in between. There are 12 residues in the CDR3. The V gene's germline CDR1 is SNHLY and CDR2 FYNNEI. CDR3 nucleotides: TGTGCCAGGGGACTTAACACCGGGGAGCTGTTTTTT. This translates into CARGLNTGELFF. Together with reference TRBV2 and TRBJ2-2, the CDR3 gives the full variable domain: EPEVTQTPSHQVTQMGQEVILRCVPISNHLYFYWYRQILGQKVEFLVSFYNNEISEKSEIFDDQFSVERPDGSNFTLKIRSTKLEDSAMYFCARGLNTGELFFGEGSRLTVL.

This clonotype has just a few counts. The genes are TRBV4-1 and TRBJ2-3; 7 nucleotides agree with TRBD1. Losses at the gene ends were 1 base for V and 6 bases for J; bases not matched to a gene: 10. The CDR3 extends over 16 amino acids. The germline gives CDR1 MGHRA, CDR2 YSYEKL. CDR3 DNA: TGCGCCAGCAGCCAAGCCCCAGACAGGGCAACGGATACGCAGTATTTT. Protein: CASSQAPDRATDTQYF.

A note on this clonotype: The junction does not match germline at one end; this may be a read error. The chain employs TRBV30 and TRBJ1-5; D gene ambiguous. CDR1 and CDR2 from the germline V gene are GTSNPN and SVGIG (reference sequence). This CDR3 spans 13 amino acids. The CDR3 loop is CAWSGQDNRPQHF. The CDR3 DNA reads as TGTGCCTGGAGTGGACAAGACAATCGGCCCCAGCATTTT.

Only a few counts were recorded for this clonotype. The CDR3 protein is CASPGRLNEQFF. In DNA, the CDR3 is TGTGCCAGCCCCGGCCGTTTGAATGAGCAGTTCTTC. This chain joins TRBV5-6 and TRBJ2-1; no definite D call. V dropped 7 bases and J dropped 7 bases, with 12 bases sitting between them. In germline, CDR1 is SGHDT, CDR2 YYEEEE. The CDR3 consists of 12 residues.

The V gene is TRBV7-2, the J gene TRBJ1-4; no firm D call. The CDR3 sequence is 12 residues long. Trimming removed 3 bases at V and 8 bases at J, with 7 bases between. The germline CDR1 and CDR2 sequences are SGHTA and FQGNSA. The chain's CDR3 is CASSLDVEKLFF. In DNA, the CDR3 is TGTGCCAGCAGCTTGGATGTCGAAAAACTGTTTTTT.

This clonotype was observed a handful of times. V is TRBV5-1 and J is TRBJ1-6; D is unresolved. CDR1 is SGHRS, CDR2 YFSETQ, per germline. There are 15 residues in the CDR3. The V end was cut by 0 bases, the J end by 7 bases, with 11 bases between. The CDR3, as DNA: TGCGCCAGCAGCTTGGGATCACGCGCGAATTCACCCCTCCACTTT. Translating gives CASSLGSRANSPLHF.

The chain is built from TRBV19 and TRBJ1-5; D is perhaps TRBD1 (6 bases). CDR1 is LNHDA, CDR2 SQIVND, per germline (reference sequence). The CDR3 consists of 14 residues. V was cut by 5 bases and J by 4 bases, with 12 bases left in between. CDR3 in DNA: TGTGCCAGTAGTGTCCGGGACACAAATCAGCCCCAGCATTTT. Translating gives CASSVRDTNQPQHF.

This clonotype has a count of ten or more. V gene TRBV20-1 combines with J gene TRBJ1-2; D ambiguous. Germline V CDR1 and CDR2: DFQATT, SNEGSKA (reference sequence). Trimming cost V 3 bases and J 2 bases, with 16 bases left between them. This CDR3 has 15 amino acids. For the CDR3, the DNA is TGCAGTGCTAGGGGCAGCCTATGGGGAAACTATGGCTACACCTTC. The encoded protein is CSARGSLWGNYGYTF.

V gene TRBV9 combines with J gene TRBJ2-3, with D possibly TRBD2 on 6 matching bases. Trimming cost V 4 bases and J 2 bases, with 14 bases left between them. The CDR3 sequence is 15 residues long. CDR1 is SGDLS, CDR2 YYNGEE, per germline. Here the CDR3 reads CASSLQAGYTDTQYF. The CDR3 coding sequence is TGTGCCAGCAGCCTGCAAGCGGGTTACACAGATACGCAGTATTTT.

In its sample, this clonotype was seen many times. The chain has TRBV13 and TRBJ2-7, with a possible D match to TRBD1 (6 bases). Germline CDR1 PRHDT, CDR2 FYEKMQ (reference sequence). The CDR3 runs to 14 residues. The V and J ends lost 5 bases and 4 bases respectively, with 15 bases between them. The DNA for the CDR3 is TGTGCCAGCAGCATATATCAGGGGTTATACGAGCAGTACTTC. Protein product: CASSIYQGLYEQYF.

J is TRBJ2-7 and V is TRBV5-1; 9 bases map to TRBD1. The junction had 2 bases not matched to a gene; V was cut back by 4 bases and J by 6 bases. Germline V gene lookup returns CDR1 SGHRS and CDR2 YFSETQ. This CDR3 has 12 residues. In DNA, the CDR3 is TGCGCCAGCAGCAGGGACAGGGTCGAGCAGTACTTC. Translation gives CASSRDRVEQYF.

This clonotype turned up a few times. The chain joins TRBV25-1 to TRBJ2-5, with TRBD2 as a possible D gene (7 bases). This CDR3 is 14 amino acids long. The V and J ends lost 5 bases and 2 bases respectively, with 12 bases between them. Germline CDR1 is MGHDK and CDR2 is SYGVNS. This CDR3 reads CASSTGGLQETQYF. In DNA, the CDR3 is TGTGCCAGCAGTACGGGGGGCCTGCAAGAGACCCAGTACTTC.

The sample holds many counts of this clonotype. The chain couples TRBV3-1 to TRBJ2-2; D remains unclear. V was cut by 4 bases and J by 5 bases, with 8 bases left in between. The CDR3 loop spans 13 amino acids. Germline lookup yields CDR1 LGHDT and CDR2 YNNKEL (reference sequence). CDR3 bases: TGTGCCAGCAGCCCGACACATACCGGGGAGCTGTTTTTT. Protein: CASSPTHTGELFF. The full variable domain, its missing parts supplied by reference TRBV3-1 and TRBJ2-2, is DTAVSQTPKYLVTQMGNDKSIKCEQNLGHDTMYWYKQDSKKFLKIMFSYNNKELIINETVPNRFSPKSPDKAHLNLHINSLELGDSAVYFCASSPTHTGELFFGEGSRLTVL.

The CDR3: CASSPRTISTDTQYF. The CDR3 DNA reads TGTGCCAGCAGCCCTAGGACAATCAGCACAGATACGCAGTATTTT. The V call is TRBV7-9, the J call TRBJ2-3; D perhaps matches TRBD1 (5 bases). Trimming pared 5 bases from V and 0 bases from J, leaving 12 bases between. The germline CDR1 and CDR2 sequences are SEHNR and FQNEAQ (reference sequence). This CDR3 is 15 amino acids long.